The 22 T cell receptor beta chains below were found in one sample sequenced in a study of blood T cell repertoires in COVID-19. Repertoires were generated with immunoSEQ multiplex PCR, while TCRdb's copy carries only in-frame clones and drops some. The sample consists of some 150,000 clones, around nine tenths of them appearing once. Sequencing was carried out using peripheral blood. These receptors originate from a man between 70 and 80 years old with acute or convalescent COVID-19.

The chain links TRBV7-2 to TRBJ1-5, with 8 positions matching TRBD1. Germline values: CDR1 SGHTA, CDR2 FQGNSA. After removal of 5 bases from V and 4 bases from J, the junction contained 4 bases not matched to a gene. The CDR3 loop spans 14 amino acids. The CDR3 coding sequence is TGTGCCAGCAGCGCTAGACAGGGGAATCAGCCCCAGCATTTT. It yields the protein CASSARQGNQPQHF.

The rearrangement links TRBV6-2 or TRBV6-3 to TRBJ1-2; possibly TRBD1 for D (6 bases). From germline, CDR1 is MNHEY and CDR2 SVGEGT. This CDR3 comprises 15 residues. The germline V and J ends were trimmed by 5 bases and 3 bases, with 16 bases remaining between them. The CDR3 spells CASSNRGGRDYGYTF. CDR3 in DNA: TGTGCCAGCAGTAATCGAGGGGGTAGGGACTATGGCTACACCTTC.

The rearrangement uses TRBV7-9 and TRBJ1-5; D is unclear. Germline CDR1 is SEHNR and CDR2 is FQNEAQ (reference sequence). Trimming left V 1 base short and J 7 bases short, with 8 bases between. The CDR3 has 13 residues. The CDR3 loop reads CASSLGVGQPQHF. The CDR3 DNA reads TGTGCCAGCAGCTTAGGGGTGGGCCAGCCCCAGCATTTT. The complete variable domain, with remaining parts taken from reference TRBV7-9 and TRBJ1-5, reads DTGVSQNPRHKITKRGQNVTFRCDPISEHNRLYWYRQTLGQGPEFLTYFQNEAQLEKSRLLSDRFSAERPKGSFSTLEIQRTEQGDSAMYLCASSLGVGQPQHFGDGTRLSIL.

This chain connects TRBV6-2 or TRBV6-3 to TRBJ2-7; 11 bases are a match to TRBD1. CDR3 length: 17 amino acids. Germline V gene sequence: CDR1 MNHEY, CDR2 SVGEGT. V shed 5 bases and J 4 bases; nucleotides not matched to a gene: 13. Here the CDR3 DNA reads TGTGCCAGCAGTGACCCCCCGGGACAGGGGGGTCGGTACGAGCAGTACTTC. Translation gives CASSDPPGQGGRYEQYF.

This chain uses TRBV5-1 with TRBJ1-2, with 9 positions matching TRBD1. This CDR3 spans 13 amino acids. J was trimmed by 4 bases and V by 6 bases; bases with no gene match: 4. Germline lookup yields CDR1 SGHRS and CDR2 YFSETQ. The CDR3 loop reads CASTRDRAYGYTF. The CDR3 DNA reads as TGCGCCAGCACCCGGGACAGGGCCTATGGCTACACCTTC.

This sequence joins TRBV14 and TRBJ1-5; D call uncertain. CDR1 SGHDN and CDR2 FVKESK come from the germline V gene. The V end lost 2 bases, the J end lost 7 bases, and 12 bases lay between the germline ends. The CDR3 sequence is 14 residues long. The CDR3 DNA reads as TGTGCCAGCAGCCAATCCCACGGCGGACAGCCCCAGCATTTT. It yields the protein CASSQSHGGQPQHF.

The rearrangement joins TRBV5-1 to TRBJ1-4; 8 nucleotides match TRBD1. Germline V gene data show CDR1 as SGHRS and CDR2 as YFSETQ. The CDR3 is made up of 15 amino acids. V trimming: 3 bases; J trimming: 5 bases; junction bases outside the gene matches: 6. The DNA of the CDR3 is TGCGCCAGCAGCTACGGACAGGGCCGAAATGAAAAACTGTTTTTT. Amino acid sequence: CASSYGQGRNEKLFF.

The CDR3 DNA follows: TGTGCCAGCAGCCAAGAGGGCTATAACACTGAAGCTTTCTTT. Amino acids: CASSQEGYNTEAFF. This chain joins TRBV3-1 (or the pseudogene TRBV3-2) and TRBJ1-1; no reliable D call. This CDR3 has 14 amino acids. Trimming cost V 0 bases and J 2 bases, with 7 bases left between them. CDR1 LGHDT and CDR2 YNNKEL come from the germline V gene (reference sequence).

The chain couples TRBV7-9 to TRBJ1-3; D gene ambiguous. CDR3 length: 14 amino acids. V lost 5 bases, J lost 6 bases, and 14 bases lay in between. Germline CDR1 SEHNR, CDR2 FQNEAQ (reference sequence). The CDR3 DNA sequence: TGTGCCAGCAGCACTTCCTGGAGTGAAAACACCATATATTTT. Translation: CASSTSWSENTIYF. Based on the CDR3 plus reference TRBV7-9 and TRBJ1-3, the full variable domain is DTGVSQNPRHKITKRGQNVTFRCDPISEHNRLYWYRQTLGQGPEFLTYFQNEAQLEKSRLLSDRFSAERPKGSFSTLEIQRTEQGDSAMYLCASSTSWSENTIYFGEGSWLTVV.

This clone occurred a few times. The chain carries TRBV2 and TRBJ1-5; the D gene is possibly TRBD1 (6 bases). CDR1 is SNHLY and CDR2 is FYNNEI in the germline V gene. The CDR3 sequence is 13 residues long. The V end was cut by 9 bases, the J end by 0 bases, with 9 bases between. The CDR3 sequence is CASWTDSNQPQHF. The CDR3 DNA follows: TGTGCCAGTTGGACAGATAGCAATCAGCCCCAGCATTTT.

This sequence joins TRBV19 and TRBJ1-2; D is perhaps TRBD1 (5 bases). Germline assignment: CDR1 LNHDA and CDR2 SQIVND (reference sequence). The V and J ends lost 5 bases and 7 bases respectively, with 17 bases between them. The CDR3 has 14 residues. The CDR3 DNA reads TGTGCCAGTAGTCCTACAGGTTTCACCCGTGGCTACACCTTC. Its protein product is CASSPTGFTRGYTF.

CDR3 in amino acids: CSASFGQGAYEQYF. The CDR3, as DNA: TGCAGTGCTAGTTTCGGACAGGGGGCTTACGAGCAGTACTTC. The chain is built from TRBV20-1 and TRBJ2-7, with 11 bases lining up with TRBD1. The CDR3 contains 14 residues. CDR1 and CDR2 from the germline V gene are DFQATT and SNEGSKA (reference sequence). After removal of 3 bases from V and 4 bases from J, the junction contained 5 bases not matched to a gene.

CDR3 coding DNA: TGTGCCAGCACCAAGGGGGGAAGTTACGAGCAGTACTTC. Its protein is CASTKGGSYEQYF. The V call is TRBV21-1, the J call TRBJ2-7; TRBD2 is the table's D call, not checked against the DNA. TRBV21-1 is reported as a pseudogene. The CDR3 sequence is 13 residues long.

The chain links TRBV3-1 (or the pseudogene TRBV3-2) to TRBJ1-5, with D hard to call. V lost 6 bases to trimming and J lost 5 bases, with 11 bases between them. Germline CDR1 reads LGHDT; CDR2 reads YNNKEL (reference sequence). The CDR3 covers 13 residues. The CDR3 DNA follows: TGTGCCAGCAGTTTAACCGGGGATCAGCCCCAGCATTTT. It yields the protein CASSLTGDQPQHF.

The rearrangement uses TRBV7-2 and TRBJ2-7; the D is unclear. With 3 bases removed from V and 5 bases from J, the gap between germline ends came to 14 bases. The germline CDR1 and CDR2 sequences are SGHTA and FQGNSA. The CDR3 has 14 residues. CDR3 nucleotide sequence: TGTGCCAGCAGCTTTCCTCACTCTCCTAACGAGCAGTACTTC. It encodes CASSFPHSPNEQYF.

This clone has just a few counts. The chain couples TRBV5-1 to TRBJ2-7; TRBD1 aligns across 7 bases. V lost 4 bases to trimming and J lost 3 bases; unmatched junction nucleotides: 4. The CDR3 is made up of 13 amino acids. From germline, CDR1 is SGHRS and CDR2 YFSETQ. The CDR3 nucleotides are TGCGCCAGCAGCCTCAGACAGGGCTACGAGCAGTACTTC. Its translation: CASSLRQGYEQYF.

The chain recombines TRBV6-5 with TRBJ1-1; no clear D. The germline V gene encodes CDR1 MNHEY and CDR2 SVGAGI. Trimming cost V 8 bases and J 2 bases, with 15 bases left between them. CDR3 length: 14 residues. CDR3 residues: CASSSGQFNTEAFF. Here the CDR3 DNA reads TGTGCCAGCTCCAGCGGGCAATTCAACACTGAAGCTTTCTTT.

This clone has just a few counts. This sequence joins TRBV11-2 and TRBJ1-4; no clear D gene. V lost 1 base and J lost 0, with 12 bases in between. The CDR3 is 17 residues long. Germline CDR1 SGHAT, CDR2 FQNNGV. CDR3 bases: TGTGCCAGCAGCTTAGTAGCGACGATTGCAACTAATGAAAAACTGTTTTTT. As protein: CASSLVATIATNEKLFF. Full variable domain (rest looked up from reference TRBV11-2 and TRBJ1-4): EAGVAQSPRYKIIEKRQSVAFWCNPISGHATLYWYQQILGQGPKLLIQFQNNGVVDDSQLPKDRFSAERLKGVDSTLKIQPAKLEDSAVYLCASSLVATIATNEKLFFGSGTQLSVL.

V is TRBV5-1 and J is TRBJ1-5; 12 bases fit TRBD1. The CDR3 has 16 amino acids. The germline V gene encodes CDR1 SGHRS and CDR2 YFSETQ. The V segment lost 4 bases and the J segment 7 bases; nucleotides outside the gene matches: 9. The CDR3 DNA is TGCGCCAGCAGCGCTGGGACAGGGGGCGAGGAACAGCCCCAGCATTTT. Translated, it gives CASSAGTGGEEQPQHF. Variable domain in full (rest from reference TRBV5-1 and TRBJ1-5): KAGVTQTPRYLIKTRGQQVTLSCSPISGHRSVSWYQQTPGQGLQFLFEYFSETQRNKGNFPGRFSGRQFSNSRSEMNVSTLELGDSALYLCASSAGTGGEEQPQHFGDGTRLSIL.

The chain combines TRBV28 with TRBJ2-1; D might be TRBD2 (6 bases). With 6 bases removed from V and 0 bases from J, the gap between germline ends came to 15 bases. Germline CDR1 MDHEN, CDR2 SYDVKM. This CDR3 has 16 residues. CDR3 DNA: TGTGCCAGCAGACGACTAGGAGCGGGCTCCTACAATGAGCAGTTCTTC. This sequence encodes CASRRLGAGSYNEQFF.

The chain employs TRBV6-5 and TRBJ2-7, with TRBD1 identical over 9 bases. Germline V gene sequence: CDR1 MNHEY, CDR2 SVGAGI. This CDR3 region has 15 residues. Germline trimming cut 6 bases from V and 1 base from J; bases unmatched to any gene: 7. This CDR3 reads CASRFSDRGSYEQYF. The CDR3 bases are TGTGCCAGCAGATTCTCGGACAGGGGTTCCTACGAGCAGTACTTC.

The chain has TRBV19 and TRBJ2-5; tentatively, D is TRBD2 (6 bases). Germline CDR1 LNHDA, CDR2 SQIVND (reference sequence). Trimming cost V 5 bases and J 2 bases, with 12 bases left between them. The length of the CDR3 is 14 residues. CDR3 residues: CASSPDSGQETQYF. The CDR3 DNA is TGTGCCAGTAGTCCCGATAGCGGACAAGAGACCCAGTACTTC. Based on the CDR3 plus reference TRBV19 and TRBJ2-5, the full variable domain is DGGITQSPKYLFRKEGQNVTLSCEQNLNHDAMYWYRQDPGQGLRLIYYSQIVNDFQKGDIAEGYSVSREKKESFPLTVTSAQKNPTAFYLCASSPDSGQETQYFGPGTRLLVL.